This T cell receptor (beta chain) is from a study of vaccination effects on CD4 cells after COVID-19. Overall study context: All participants had two doses of either the BNT162b2 or mRNA-1273 vaccine.

Expansion of antigen-specific CD4+ T cells with viral peptide pools was carried out by the ViraFEST assay before sequencing. Following culture for roughly 10 days, CD4+ T cells were isolated. From March to December 2020, the person had a SARS-CoV-2 infection that was confirmed by PCR. Fresh IL-2-containing medium replaced half the medium on days 3 and 7. Data came from immunoSEQ multiplex PCR; TCRdb stores just in-frame clones and leaves some out. This sample yields around 49,000 clones, of which approximately 72% are seen a single time; roughly 27% belongs to the top ten. On this clone itself: The antigen is unknown.

Sequenced here: CD4+ T cells from PBMCs cultured with a peptide pool, sampled before COVID-19 vaccination. The sequence came from a human donor who had a prior SARS-CoV-2 infection.

CDR3 DNA: TGTGCCAGCAGCCCCTTAGCGTCTAGCACAGATACGCAGTATTTT. This gives the protein CASSPLASSTDTQYF. The gene calls are TRBV6-5 and TRBJ2-3, with a weak D call TRBD2 (5 bases). Trimming shortened V by 6 bases and J by 0 bases, and 13 bases separated the two germline ends. Germline V CDR1 and CDR2: MNHEY, SVGAGI. This CDR3 comprises 15 residues.